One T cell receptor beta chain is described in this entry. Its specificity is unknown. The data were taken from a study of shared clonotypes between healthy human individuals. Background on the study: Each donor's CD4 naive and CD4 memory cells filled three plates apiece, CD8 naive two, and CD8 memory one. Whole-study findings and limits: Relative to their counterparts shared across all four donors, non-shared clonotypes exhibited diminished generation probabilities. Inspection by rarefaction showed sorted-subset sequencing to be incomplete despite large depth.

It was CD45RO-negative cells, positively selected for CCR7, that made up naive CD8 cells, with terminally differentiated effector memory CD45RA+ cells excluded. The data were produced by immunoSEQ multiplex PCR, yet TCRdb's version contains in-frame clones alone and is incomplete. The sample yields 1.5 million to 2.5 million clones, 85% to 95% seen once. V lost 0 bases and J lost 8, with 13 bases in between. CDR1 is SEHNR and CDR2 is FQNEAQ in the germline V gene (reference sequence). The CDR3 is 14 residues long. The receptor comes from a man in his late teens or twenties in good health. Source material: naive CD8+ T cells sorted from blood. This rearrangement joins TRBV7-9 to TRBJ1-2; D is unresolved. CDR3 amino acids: CASSLAGSIDGYTF. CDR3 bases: TGTGCCAGCAGCTTAGCCGGGAGCATAGACGGCTACACCTTC.